The 16 T cell receptor beta chains reported below all come from one sample, sequenced in a study of cytomegalovirus exposure and HLA in healthy donors. Using immunoSEQ multiplex PCR, the repertoire was profiled, and TCRdb retains in-frame clones only, with some absent. The sample holds some 140,000 clones, roughly nine tenths seen once. Sample: PBMCs. These TCRs come from a man younger than 30 in good health and CMV-seronegative.

The chain recombines TRBV5-1 with TRBJ2-1; 7 bases are shared with TRBD1. The CDR3 totals 15 residues. Germline CDR1 is SGHRS and CDR2 is YFSETQ. J was trimmed by 5 bases and V by 2 bases; bases with no gene match: 7. For the CDR3, the DNA is TGCGCCAGCAGCTTCGGACAGGTGATTAACAATGAGCAGTTCTTC. It translates to CASSFGQVINNEQFF.

The CDR3 sequence is CASRLRQGAYGYTF. The CDR3 bases are TGTGCCAGCAGACTAAGACAGGGGGCTTATGGCTACACCTTC. The genes are TRBV6-1 and TRBJ1-2; 10 bases align to TRBD1. The CDR3 is 14 residues long. V trimming: 6 bases; J trimming: 5 bases; junction bases outside the gene matches: 6. Germline CDR1 and CDR2: MNHNS and SASEGT.

V gene TRBV27 combines with J gene TRBJ2-2; TRBD2 matches 7 bases. This CDR3 contains 14 residues. Trimming cost V 6 bases and J 5 bases; bases outside gene matches: 6. Germline CDR1 is MNHEY and CDR2 is SMNVEV (reference sequence). CDR3 nucleotides: TGTGCCAGCAGGAGATCGGGGGGAACCGGGGAGCTGTTTTTT. It yields the protein CASRRSGGTGELFF.

The chain couples TRBV6-5 to TRBJ2-5; 8 bases are a match to TRBD1. V trimming: 0 bases; J trimming: 5 bases; junction bases outside the gene matches: 8. Germline V gene lookup returns CDR1 MNHEY and CDR2 SVGAGI. The CDR3 runs to 16 residues. Here the CDR3 DNA reads TGTGCCAGCAGTTACTCCCAGGGGACAGGCTGGGAGACCCAGTACTTC. It is translated as CASSYSQGTGWETQYF.

This chain uses TRBV6-1 with TRBJ2-2; 8 bases agree with TRBD1. The J segment lost 4 bases and the V segment lost 2 bases, leaving 6 bases of the junction unmatched. The CDR3 runs to 16 residues. Germline lookup yields CDR1 MNHNS and CDR2 SASEGT. CDR3 coding DNA: TGTGCCAGCAGTGAATTTTGGACAGGGTTCACCGGGGAGCTGTTTTTT. Encoded protein: CASSEFWTGFTGELFF.

The rearrangement uses TRBV5-1 and TRBJ2-3; 8 bases agree with TRBD2. V dropped 1 base and J dropped 2; count of bases not matched to a gene: 9. CDR1 and CDR2 from the germline V gene are SGHRS and YFSETQ. The CDR3 runs to 17 residues. The CDR3 sequence is CASSLLTGGTLTDTQYF. CDR3 DNA sequence: TGCGCCAGCAGCTTGTTGACGGGGGGGACCCTCACAGATACGCAGTATTTT. The full variable domain, in which reference TRBV5-1 and TRBJ2-3 provide the parts outside the CDR3, is KAGVTQTPRYLIKTRGQQVTLSCSPISGHRSVSWYQQTPGQGLQFLFEYFSETQRNKGNFPGRFSGRQFSNSRSEMNVSTLELGDSALYLCASSLLTGGTLTDTQYFGPGTRLTVL.

This chain links TRBV5-8 with TRBJ1-2; perhaps TRBD1 as D (5 bases). Trimming took 7 bases from V and 4 from J, leaving 17 bases between them. Germline assignment: CDR1 SGHTS and CDR2 YDEGEE. This CDR3 comprises 14 residues. Written as DNA, the CDR3 is TGTGCCAGCGGGCGGGACGATCGAATCTATGGCTACACCTTC. Its protein product is CASGRDDRIYGYTF.

The rearrangement joins TRBV5-1 to TRBJ2-5, with a tentative D call TRBD1 (5 bases). V lost 4 bases and J lost 4, with 20 bases in between. This CDR3 is 16 amino acids long. Germline lookup yields CDR1 SGHRS and CDR2 YFSETQ. CDR3: CASSIQGIDSGETQYF. For the CDR3, the DNA is TGCGCCAGCAGCATTCAGGGAATAGATTCGGGAGAGACCCAGTACTTC.

V and J are TRBV4-3 and TRBJ2-1, with TRBD2 matching over 7 bases. The CDR3 is made up of 17 amino acids. The V and J ends lost 1 base and 0 bases, in that order; junction bases with no gene match: 6. Germline CDR1 reads LGHNA; CDR2 reads YSLEER. CDR3 residues: CASSQALAPSSYNEQFF. In nucleotides, the CDR3 is TGCGCCAGCAGCCAAGCACTAGCGCCGAGCTCCTACAATGAGCAGTTCTTC.

This chain connects TRBV6-1 to TRBJ2-7; D gene ambiguous. Germline loops: CDR1 MNHNS, CDR2 SASEGT. The CDR3 has 12 residues. The V gene lost 6 bases and the J gene lost 3 bases, with 9 bases spanning the gap. In nucleotides, the CDR3 is TGTGCCAGCAGAGAGCGTTACTACGAGCAGTACTTC. As protein: CASRERYYEQYF.

The chain recombines TRBV19 with TRBJ2-4, with 7 bases that match TRBD1. J was trimmed by 7 bases and V by 4 bases; bases with no gene match: 19. Germline lookup yields CDR1 LNHDA and CDR2 SQIVND (reference sequence). The CDR3 covers 18 residues. The CDR3: CASSTLQLKTGSGNIQYF. Written as DNA, the CDR3 is TGTGCCAGTAGTACCCTACAACTCAAGACAGGGAGTGGGAACATTCAGTACTTC.

This clone came up once. The V and J genes are TRBV19 and TRBJ1-2, with 10 bases matching TRBD1. Germline CDR1 and CDR2: LNHDA and SQIVND (reference sequence). The CDR3 loop spans 14 amino acids. With V trimmed by 3 bases and J by 8 bases, 6 bases remained unmatched. CDR3: CASSMTGQGLGYTF. As DNA, the CDR3 is TGTGCCAGTAGTATGACGGGACAGGGGCTCGGCTACACCTTC.

The chain has TRBV6-5 and TRBJ2-5, with D tentatively TRBD1 (5 bases). CDR3 length: 14 residues. Trimming removed 4 bases from V and 3 bases from J, with 12 bases in between. Germline-derived CDR1 and CDR2 are MNHEY and SVGAGI. Here the CDR3 reads CASSSLGREETQYF. The CDR3 nucleotides are TGTGCCAGCAGTTCCCTTGGCAGGGAAGAGACCCAGTACTTC.

This rearrangement joins TRBV5-1 to TRBJ1-6, with TRBD1 matching over 9 bases. V trimming: 2 bases; J trimming: 8 bases; junction bases outside the gene matches: 5. The CDR3 has 15 amino acids. The V gene's germline CDR1 is SGHRS and CDR2 YFSETQ. CDR3 region: CASSLQGARDSPLHF. The DNA of the CDR3 is TGCGCCAGCAGCTTACAGGGGGCGCGGGATTCACCCCTCCACTTT.

A word on this clone: A read error may explain this, as a much larger clone is one base away. This sequence joins TRBV6-5 and TRBJ1-2; D is uncertain. The CDR3 totals 10 residues. Germline values: CDR1 MNHEY, CDR2 SVGAGI. The CDR3 region has the DNA TGTGCCAGCAATGATCAGGTTCTATACTTC. This translates into CASNDQVLYF.

The chain couples TRBV30 to TRBJ2-1, with 13 bases fitting TRBD2. The ends lost 2 bases at V and 8 bases at J; junction bases unmatched: 15. The CDR3 is made up of 18 amino acids. CDR1 and CDR2 from the germline V gene are GTSNPN and SVGIG (reference sequence). CDR3 residues: CAWSSPGLAGARWYEQFF. The CDR3 nucleotides read TGTGCCTGGAGTTCCCCCGGACTAGCGGGAGCCAGATGGTATGAGCAGTTCTTC. Variable domain in full (rest from reference TRBV30 and TRBJ2-1): SQTIHQWPATLVQPVGSPLSLECTVEGTSNPNLYWYRQAAGRGLQLLFYSVGIGQISSEVPQNLSASRPQDRQFILSSKKLLLSDSGFYLCAWSSPGLAGARWYEQFFGPGTRLTVL.